These 31 T cell receptor beta chains were sequenced from one sample in a study of cytomegalovirus exposure and HLA in healthy donors. A multiplex PCR was run with 60 Vbeta primers and 13 Jbeta primers. The method was immunoSEQ multiplex PCR; TCRdb's version includes in-frame clones alone and lacks a portion of them. This table holds approximately 170,000 clones, approximately 73% found once. Input material: PBMCs. Source of these receptors: a man in his fifties in good health and CMV-seronegative.

This clone has a single count. The chain joins TRBV19 to TRBJ1-1, with a tentative D call TRBD1 (5 bases). Germline CDR1 and CDR2: LNHDA and SQIVND (reference sequence). V lost 2 bases, J lost 0 bases, and 10 bases lay in between. The CDR3 runs 15 residues. The CDR3 protein is CASSISGQLNTEAFF. The CDR3 DNA reads TGTGCCAGTAGTATATCCGGACAACTGAACACTGAAGCTTTCTTT.

The rearrangement uses TRBV19 and TRBJ1-1; D may be TRBD1 (6 bases). Germline V gene data show CDR1 as LNHDA and CDR2 as SQIVND (reference sequence). V was cut by 1 base and J by 0 bases, with 9 bases left in between. The CDR3 is 15 residues long. The CDR3 reads CASSIVDRLNTEAFF. The CDR3 nucleotides are TGTGCCAGTAGTATAGTAGACAGGCTGAACACTGAAGCTTTCTTT.

The V gene is TRBV5-1, the J gene TRBJ1-5; TRBD1 might be the D (5 bases). Trimming removed 6 bases at V and 3 bases at J, with 13 bases between. Germline values: CDR1 SGHRS, CDR2 YFSETQ. The CDR3 extends over 14 amino acids. As DNA, the CDR3 is TGCGCCAGCAAGAGGGGACTGGACAATCAGCCCCAGCATTTT. Residues: CASKRGLDNQPQHF.

The rearrangement links TRBV7-2 to TRBJ2-3, with D maybe TRBD2 (5 bases). The CDR3 totals 15 residues. V was shortened by 6 bases and J by 2 bases, with 15 bases between the two germline ends. Germline assignment: CDR1 SGHTA and CDR2 FQGNSA. CDR3 nucleotide sequence: TGTGCCAGCAGTCCTCGGGGAGCGCTCACAGATACGCAGTATTTT. It yields the protein CASSPRGALTDTQYF.

This chain links TRBV6-5 with TRBJ1-2; D unresolved. The germline gives CDR1 MNHEY, CDR2 SVGAGI. V was clipped by 0 bases and J by 6 bases, with 14 bases between them. The CDR3 is 15 amino acids. CDR3 bases: TGTGCCAGCAGTTACTCGAGGAAGGAAGAGGATGGCTACACCTTC. Protein: CASSYSRKEEDGYTF.

This clone was found once. The V and J genes are TRBV27 and TRBJ2-3; no clear D gene. V was clipped by 4 bases and J by 0 bases, with 8 bases between them. CDR1 is MNHEY and CDR2 is SMNVEV in the germline V gene (reference sequence). The CDR3 is 14 amino acids. For the CDR3, the DNA is TGTGCCAGCAGTTACCAGTCTAGCACAGATACGCAGTATTTT. It specifies CASSYQSSTDTQYF.

This rearrangement joins TRBV5-4 to TRBJ1-1, with a weak D call TRBD1 (6 bases). V shed 0 bases and J shed 9 bases, with 12 bases lying between them. In germline, CDR1 is SGHNT, CDR2 YYREEE (reference sequence). The CDR3 runs 13 residues. CDR3 amino acids: CASSLVPGEKAFF. CDR3 coding DNA: TGTGCCAGCAGCTTGGTCCCAGGGGAGAAAGCTTTCTTT.

The gene calls are TRBV7-9 and TRBJ1-2; the D gene is possibly TRBD1 (6 bases). The CDR3 runs 16 residues. CDR1 is SEHNR, CDR2 FQNEAQ, per germline (reference sequence). V shed 2 bases and J shed 4 bases, with 17 bases lying between them. The CDR3 region has the DNA TGTGCCAGCAGCTTAAAACGGGACACGCTTACCTATGGCTACACCTTC. This encodes CASSLKRDTLTYGYTF.

Here the CDR3 DNA reads TGTGCCAGCAGTTACTCAGGGGGGGGCTCTGGAAACACCATATATTTT. It encodes CASSYSGGGSGNTIYF. This chain links TRBV6-5 with TRBJ1-3, with D possibly TRBD1 on 6 matching bases. Trimming pared 0 bases from V and 0 bases from J, leaving 9 bases between. The CDR3 extends over 16 amino acids. Germline assignment: CDR1 MNHEY and CDR2 SVGAGI.

The rearrangement links TRBV6-1 to TRBJ2-1; D ambiguous. Deletions cut 2 bases from V and 2 bases from J, with 4 bases between. The CDR3 extends over 13 amino acids. The germline CDR1 and CDR2 sequences are MNHNS and SASEGT. The CDR3 region is CASSESAYNEQFF. CDR3 bases: TGTGCCAGCAGTGAATCTGCCTACAATGAGCAGTTCTTC.

The rearrangement links TRBV19 to TRBJ1-2; 9 bases agree with TRBD1. From germline, CDR1 is LNHDA and CDR2 SQIVND (reference sequence). The CDR3 covers 16 residues. V was pared by 1 base and J by 3 bases, with 6 bases of the junction left unmatched. CDR3 region: CASSIGRDRDHYGYTF. The CDR3 region has the DNA TGTGCCAGTAGTATAGGAAGGGACAGGGACCACTATGGCTACACCTTC.

The chain combines TRBV2 with TRBJ2-1, with 10 bases identical to TRBD2. There are 16 residues in the CDR3. Germline trimming cut 8 bases from V and 15 bases from J; bases unmatched to any gene: 22. Germline V gene sequence: CDR1 SNHLY, CDR2 FYNNEI. The CDR3 spells CASSPEVKRGGPRRFF. DNA of the CDR3: TGTGCCAGCTCACCGGAGGTCAAGCGGGGGGGCCCGAGGCGGTTCTTC.

V usage is TRBV5-1 and J usage is TRBJ2-7; 10 nucleotides line up with TRBD2. Germline V lookup: CDR1 SGHRS, CDR2 YFSETQ. The V and J ends lost 3 bases and 5 bases, in that order; junction bases with no gene match: 8. This CDR3 spans 15 amino acids. DNA for the CDR3: TGCGCCAGCAGCTCCCAACTAGCGGGGCGGGACGAGCAGTACTTC. This codes for CASSSQLAGRDEQYF.

V gene TRBV2 combines with J gene TRBJ1-5, with D hard to call. The germline V gene encodes CDR1 SNHLY and CDR2 FYNNEI. The CDR3 spans 14 residues. Trimming pared 1 base from V and 8 bases from J, leaving 12 bases between. CDR3 region: CASSEGEGVEPQHF. In DNA form, the CDR3 reads TGTGCCAGCAGTGAAGGGGAGGGTGTGGAGCCCCAGCATTTT.

This chain connects TRBV5-1 to TRBJ2-3, with D unclear. The CDR3 sequence is 13 residues long. CDR1 SGHRS and CDR2 YFSETQ come from the germline V gene. Trimming removed 6 bases from V and 6 bases from J, with 14 bases in between. CDR3 region: CASTPAKEDTQYF. CDR3 bases: TGCGCCAGCACCCCCGCTAAGGAGGATACGCAGTATTTT.

The rearrangement uses TRBV5-5 and TRBJ1-2; the match to TRBD1 covers 7 bases. The CDR3 covers 16 residues. Germline values: CDR1 SGHKS, CDR2 YYEKEE (reference sequence). Unmatched junction bases numbered 12, after V lost 1 base and J lost 6 bases. As DNA, the CDR3 is TGTGCCAGCAGCTTGAAGTACGGGGGACAGATAGATGGCTACACCTTC. Translating it yields CASSLKYGGQIDGYTF.

A remark on this clone: At one end the junction does not follow the germline gene, possibly because of a read error. The V call is TRBV6-5, the J call TRBJ1-2, with 7 bases matching TRBD1. The CDR3 is made up of 14 amino acids. Germline CDR1 reads MNHEY; CDR2 reads SVGAGI. The chain's CDR3 is CASSLQQGIDGYTF. The CDR3 DNA sequence: TGTGCCAGCAGTTTACAACAGGGGATTGACGGCTACACCTTT.

The chain joins TRBV6-5 to TRBJ1-1, with 9 positions matching TRBD1. J was trimmed by 4 bases and V by 4 bases; bases with no gene match: 10. CDR3 length: 16 residues. Germline CDR1 reads MNHEY; CDR2 reads SVGAGI. In DNA form, the CDR3 reads TGTGCCAGCAGTTCCCGGCAGACAGGGGGACGCACTGAAGCTTTCTTT. Translated, it gives CASSSRQTGGRTEAFF.

The rearrangement links TRBV4-1 to TRBJ2-7; the match to TRBD2 covers 16 bases. The CDR3 extends over 21 amino acids. With 0 bases clipped from V and 1 base from J, the junction kept 12 bases outside the gene matches. Germline values: CDR1 MGHRA, CDR2 YSYEKL. The CDR3 bases are TGCGCCAGCAGCCAAGACCTGGGACTAGCGGGGGGGCCCGTCTCATCCTACGAGCAGTACTTC. Its protein product is CASSQDLGLAGGPVSSYEQYF.

The chain uses TRBV19 and TRBJ1-1; TRBD1 might be the D (6 bases). The CDR3 has 13 residues. V lost 6 bases, J lost 7 bases, and 15 bases lay in between. Per germline, CDR1 LNHDA and CDR2 SQIVND (reference sequence). The CDR3, as DNA: TGTGCCAGTAGGCCGACAGGAGTTAATGAAGCTTTCTTT. This encodes CASRPTGVNEAFF. The entire variable domain, with the rest obtained from reference TRBV19 and TRBJ1-1, is as follows: DGGITQSPKYLFRKEGQNVTLSCEQNLNHDAMYWYRQDPGQGLRLIYYSQIVNDFQKGDIAEGYSVSREKKESFPLTVTSAQKNPTAFYLCASRPTGVNEAFFGQGTRLTVV.

This chain links TRBV9 with TRBJ1-6; 10 bases match TRBD1. J lost 9 bases, V lost 4 bases, and 10 bases had no gene match. The CDR3 contains 16 residues. Germline-derived CDR1 and CDR2 are SGDLS and YYNGEE. The CDR3 coding sequence is TGTGCCAGCAGCCCTAGACCGACAGGGGGCCCTTCACCCCTCCACTTT. As protein: CASSPRPTGGPSPLHF.

The chain uses TRBV7-9 and TRBJ1-1; 7 nucleotides match TRBD1. V lost 1 base, J lost 1 base, and 3 bases stayed unmatched. Germline loops: CDR1 SEHNR, CDR2 FQNEAQ (reference sequence). The CDR3 sequence is 15 residues long. The CDR3 protein is CASSLGSGGNTEAFF. The CDR3 DNA is TGTGCCAGCAGCTTAGGCTCAGGGGGGAACACTGAAGCTTTCTTT. The whole variable domain, remainder taken from reference TRBV7-9 and TRBJ1-1, is DTGVSQNPRHKITKRGQNVTFRCDPISEHNRLYWYRQTLGQGPEFLTYFQNEAQLEKSRLLSDRFSAERPKGSFSTLEIQRTEQGDSAMYLCASSLGSGGNTEAFFGQGTRLTVV.

V gene TRBV14 combines with J gene TRBJ2-3, with 10 bases matching TRBD1. The CDR3 is made up of 16 amino acids. CDR1 is SGHDN and CDR2 is FVKESK in the germline V gene. Trimming cost V 2 bases and J 6 bases; bases outside gene matches: 8. The CDR3 DNA reads as TGTGCCAGCAGCCAACCGGGACAGGGGCTTGTCGATACGCAGTATTTT. Translated, it gives CASSQPGQGLVDTQYF.

The CDR3 DNA is TGTGCCAGCAGTTTCACAGGGCTGGCTGGAAACACCATATATTTT. Translating it yields CASSFTGLAGNTIYF. The rearrangement uses TRBV27 and TRBJ1-3; TRBD1 might be the D (6 bases). The germline CDR1 and CDR2 sequences are MNHEY and SMNVEV (reference sequence). The length of the CDR3 is 15 residues. Trimming stripped 3 bases from V and 2 bases from J, with 11 bases between.

This clone came up a few times. V gene TRBV7-3 combines with J gene TRBJ2-3; 12 nucleotides match TRBD2. The V gene end was trimmed by 0 bases and the J gene end by 3 bases; junction bases not matched to a gene: 7. This CDR3 spans 18 amino acids. Germline CDR1 and CDR2: SGHTA and FQGTGA. The DNA of the CDR3 is TGTGCCAGCAGCTTAACGGCTAGCGGGGGGGCGAGGACAGATACGCAGTATTTT. It encodes CASSLTASGGARTDTQYF. Filled out from reference TRBV7-3 and TRBJ2-3, the complete variable domain reads GAGVSQTPSNKVTEKGKYVELRCDPISGHTALYWYRQSLGQGPEFLIYFQGTGAADDSGLPNDRFFAVRPEGSVSTLKIQRTERGDSAVYLCASSLTASGGARTDTQYFGPGTRLTVL.

V gene TRBV6-5 combines with J gene TRBJ1-2; 8 bases are a match to TRBD1. CDR1 and CDR2 (germline): MNHEY, SVGAGI. Germline trimming cut 5 bases from V and 4 bases from J; bases unmatched to any gene: 6. CDR3 length: 14 residues. The CDR3 reads CASSTQGGTYGYTF. CDR3 DNA sequence: TGTGCCAGCAGTACACAGGGGGGGACCTATGGCTACACCTTC.

This clone was seen a handful of times. This chain joins TRBV19 and TRBJ1-1, with D possibly being TRBD1 (5 bases). This CDR3 region has 12 residues. Germline-derived CDR1 and CDR2 are LNHDA and SQIVND (reference sequence). Trimming pared 8 bases from V and 1 base from J, leaving 8 bases between. The CDR3 reads CASGRGNTEAFF. For the CDR3, the DNA is TGTGCCAGTGGGAGGGGGAACACTGAAGCTTTCTTT.

The chain has TRBV4-1 and TRBJ1-2, with D uncertain. The CDR3 has 16 residues. V was clipped by 0 bases and J by 0 bases, with 11 bases between them. Germline V gene sequence: CDR1 MGHRA, CDR2 YSYEKL. The CDR3 DNA follows: TGCGCCAGCAGCCAAGAGCGGATAAAGGCTAACTATGGCTACACCTTC. Residues: CASSQERIKANYGYTF.

This clone came up a few times. CDR3 residues: CASSPDPQRSNQPQHF. DNA of the CDR3: TGCGCCAGCAGCCCAGATCCTCAGCGGAGCAATCAGCCCCAGCATTTT. This rearrangement joins TRBV5-1 to TRBJ1-5; D gene uncertain. The CDR3 is 16 amino acids. Trimming shortened V by 4 bases and J by 1 base, and 15 bases separated the two germline ends. Germline V gene data show CDR1 as SGHRS and CDR2 as YFSETQ.

This clone was counted a few times. This chain connects TRBV7-9 to TRBJ1-1; D uncertain. V gave up 6 bases and J gave up 1 base, with 15 bases separating them. The CDR3 runs 15 residues. In germline, CDR1 is SEHNR, CDR2 FQNEAQ (reference sequence). The CDR3 spells CASSPGGAKNTEAFF. In DNA, the CDR3 is TGTGCCAGCAGTCCAGGTGGCGCGAAGAACACTGAAGCTTTCTTT.

The chain combines TRBV5-5 with TRBJ1-5, with 7 bases identical to TRBD1. Germline V gene sequence: CDR1 SGHKS, CDR2 YYEKEE (reference sequence). With 0 bases clipped from V and 1 base from J, the junction kept 7 bases outside the gene matches. CDR3 length: 17 amino acids. This CDR3 is CASSLGLGTVSNQPQHF. As DNA, the CDR3 is TGTGCCAGCAGCTTGGGGTTGGGGACAGTGAGCAATCAGCCCCAGCATTTT. Drawing the rest from reference TRBV5-5 and TRBJ1-5, the complete variable domain is DAGVTQSPTHLIKTRGQQVTLRCSPISGHKSVSWYQQVLGQGPQFIFQYYEKEERGRGNFPDRFSARQFPNYSSELNVNALLLGDSALYLCASSLGLGTVSNQPQHFGDGTRLSIL.